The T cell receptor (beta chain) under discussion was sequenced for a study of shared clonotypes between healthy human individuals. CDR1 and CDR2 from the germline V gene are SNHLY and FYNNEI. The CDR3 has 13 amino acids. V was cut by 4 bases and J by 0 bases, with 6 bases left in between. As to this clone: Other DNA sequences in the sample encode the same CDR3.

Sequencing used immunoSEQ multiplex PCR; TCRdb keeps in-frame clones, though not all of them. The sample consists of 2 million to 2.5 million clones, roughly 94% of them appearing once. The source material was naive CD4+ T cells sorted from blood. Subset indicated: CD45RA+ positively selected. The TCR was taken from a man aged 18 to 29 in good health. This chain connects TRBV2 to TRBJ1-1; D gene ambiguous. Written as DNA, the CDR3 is TGTGCCAGCAGTGGGACGGTGAACACTGAAGCTTTCTTT. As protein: CASSGTVNTEAFF.